This entry lists 6 T cell receptor beta chains sequenced from one sample in a study of T cells in Graves' hyperthyroidism and ophthalmopathy. The CDR3 regions of TCR beta were amplified from RNA transcripts. TCR CDR3 regions were first amplified by RT-PCR with HTBI primers. Using its own MiXCR run on the multiplex PCR reads, TCRdb lists one record per CDR3 protein. The table lists 200,000 to 250,000 distinct CDR3 sequences, 17% of them singletons, with roughly 55% in the top ten. The sample consisted of blood. The receptors were sampled from a woman in her forties or fifties with Graves' hyperthyroidism.

There are a few counts of this clonotype. The chain couples TRBV27 to TRBJ2-1; 12 positions match TRBD2. Germline CDR1 and CDR2: MNHEY and SMNVEV (reference sequence). Unmatched junction bases numbered 9, after V lost 4 bases and J lost 5 bases. The CDR3 is 17 amino acids. The DNA for the CDR3 is TGTGCCAGCAGTTGGAAGACTAGCGGGGGTACCCACAATGAGCAGTTCTTC. Its translation: CASSWKTSGGTHNEQFF.

Ten or more counts support this clonotype. The chain recombines TRBV20-1 with TRBJ2-7, with 10 bases identical to TRBD1. V shed 1 base, J shed 6 bases, and the junction held 3 bases outside the gene matches. Germline V gene sequence: CDR1 DFQATT, CDR2 SNEGSKA (reference sequence). The CDR3 has 13 amino acids. CDR3 nucleotide sequence: TGCAGTGCTAGAGGACAGGGGGCGCGCGAGCAGTACTTC. Its translation is CSARGQGAREQYF.

This clonotype was seen ten or more times. The chain uses TRBV3-1 and TRBJ1-2; D is unclear. The CDR3 is 17 amino acids. Germline CDR1 is LGHDT and CDR2 is YNNKEL (reference sequence). V was cut by 3 bases and J by 4 bases, with 21 bases left in between. The CDR3 loop reads CASSQDPSATRVYGYTF. CDR3 DNA: TGTGCCAGCAGCCAGGACCCAAGCGCCACCCGGGTCTATGGCTACACCTTC.

This clonotype was seen only a few times. V and J are TRBV29-1 and TRBJ1-1; TRBD1 aligns across 7 bases. V lost 4 bases, J lost 1 base, and 3 bases stayed unmatched. The CDR3 is 13 residues long. Germline CDR1 SQVTM, CDR2 ANQGSEA. CDR3 in DNA: TGCAGCGTTGGGGACAGCTGGAACACTGAAGCTTTCTTT. Translation: CSVGDSWNTEAFF.

The sample holds many counts of this clonotype. The chain has TRBV24-1 and TRBJ1-4; no clear D gene. There are 17 residues in the CDR3. In germline, CDR1 is KGHDR, CDR2 SFDVKD. With 3 bases removed from V and 0 bases from J, the gap between germline ends came to 13 bases. The CDR3 sequence: CATSDGGRDATNEKLFF. CDR3 bases: TGTGCCACCAGTGATGGTGGGCGGGATGCAACTAATGAAAAACTGTTTTTT.

The CDR3 loop is CASSRQDRVPFKGYTF. The CDR3, as DNA: TGTGCCAGCAGCCGCCAGGACAGGGTGCCCTTTAAAGGCTACACCTTC. This chain uses TRBV6-1 with TRBJ1-2; 8 bases align to TRBD1. This CDR3 has 16 amino acids. CDR1 and CDR2 (germline): MNHNS, SASEGT. The trim removed 6 bases at V and 8 bases at J, leaving 17 bases unmatched.